The sequence of this T cell receptor (beta chain) was determined in a study of blood T cell repertoires in COVID-19. Study summary: The origin of the acute and convalescent COVID-19 samples was the United States, Italy and Spain.

Repertoires were generated with immunoSEQ multiplex PCR, while TCRdb's copy carries only in-frame clones and drops some. In the table there are fewer than 75,000 clones, 89% of which are singletons. Trimming left V 3 bases short and J 8 bases short, with 16 bases between. The CDR3 runs 15 residues. Germline CDR1 is MGHRA and CDR2 is YSYEKL. Sequenced sample: peripheral blood. The V gene is TRBV4-1, the J gene TRBJ1-4; D unclear. The sequence was obtained from a man between 60 and 75 years old with acute or convalescent COVID-19. DNA of the CDR3: TGCGCCAGCAGCCAGGGCGCAGCCTCGGTGGAAAAACTGTTTTTT. It encodes CASSQGAASVEKLFF.